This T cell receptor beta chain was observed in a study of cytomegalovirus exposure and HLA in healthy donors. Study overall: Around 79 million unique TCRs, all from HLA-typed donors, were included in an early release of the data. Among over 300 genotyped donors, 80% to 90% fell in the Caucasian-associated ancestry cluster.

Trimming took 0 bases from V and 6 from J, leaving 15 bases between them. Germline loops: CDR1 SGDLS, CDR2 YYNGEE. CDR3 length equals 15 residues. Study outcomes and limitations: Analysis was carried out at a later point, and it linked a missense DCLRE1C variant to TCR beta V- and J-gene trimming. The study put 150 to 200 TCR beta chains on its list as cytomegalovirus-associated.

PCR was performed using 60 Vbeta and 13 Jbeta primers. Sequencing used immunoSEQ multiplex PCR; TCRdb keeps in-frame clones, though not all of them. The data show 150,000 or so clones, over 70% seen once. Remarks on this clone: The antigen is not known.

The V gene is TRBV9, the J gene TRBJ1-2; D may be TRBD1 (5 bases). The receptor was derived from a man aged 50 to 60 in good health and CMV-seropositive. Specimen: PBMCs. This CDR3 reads CASSVVGGDGDGYTF. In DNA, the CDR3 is TGTGCCAGCAGCGTAGTGGGGGGGGACGGCGATGGCTACACCTTC. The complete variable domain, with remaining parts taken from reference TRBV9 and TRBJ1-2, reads DSGVTQTPKHLITATGQRVTLRCSPRSGDLSVYWYQQSLDQGLQFLIQYYNGEERAKGNILERFSAQQFPDLHSELNLSSLELGDSALYFCASSVVGGDGDGYTFGSGTRLTVV.